These 20 T cell receptor beta chains originate from one sample sequenced in a study of T cell changes during pregnancy in multiple sclerosis. The data were produced by immunoSEQ multiplex PCR, yet TCRdb's version contains in-frame clones alone and is incomplete. This sample yields 50,000 or so clones, of which approximately 92% are seen a single time; less than 0.4% belongs to the top ten. The specimen was CD4+ T cells from peripheral blood mononuclear cells, collected before pregnancy. These receptors all stem from a female donor with multiple sclerosis, enrolled in a pregnancy study.

This chain uses TRBV11-3 with TRBJ2-3, with D possibly matching TRBD1 (5 bases). Trimming stripped 1 base from V and 3 bases from J, with 11 bases between. The CDR3 runs 15 residues. Germline-derived CDR1 and CDR2 are SGHNT and YENEEA. CDR3: CASSLAGWGTDTQYF. CDR3 nucleotide sequence: TGTGCCAGCAGCTTAGCAGGGTGGGGAACAGATACGCAGTATTTT.

The chain links TRBV5-1 to TRBJ2-2; 8 nucleotides agree with TRBD1. The CDR3 has 14 amino acids. The V gene's germline CDR1 is SGHRS and CDR2 YFSETQ. Unmatched junction bases numbered 6, after V lost 4 bases and J lost 7 bases. The CDR3 coding sequence is TGCGCCAGCAGCCCCCAGGGGGCCGGCGGGGAGCTGTTTTTT. It yields the protein CASSPQGAGGELFF.

J is TRBJ2-7 and V is TRBV6-5; D call uncertain. The CDR3 length is 13 residues. V lost 2 bases and J lost 6, with 11 bases in between. The germline CDR1 and CDR2 sequences are MNHEY and SVGAGI. CDR3 sequence (DNA): TGTGCCAGCAGTTACCTCGGGTCGGGCGAGCAGTACTTC. It translates to CASSYLGSGEQYF.

The rearrangement joins TRBV27 to TRBJ2-7; 7 bases match TRBD2. Losses at the gene ends were 8 bases for V and 6 bases for J; bases not matched to a gene: 13. The CDR3 loop spans 14 amino acids. The germline CDR1 and CDR2 sequences are MNHEY and SMNVEV (reference sequence). The CDR3: CASSSEGGLSEQYF. For the CDR3, the DNA is TGTGCCAGCTCCTCAGAGGGAGGGCTGAGCGAGCAGTACTTC.

V is TRBV5-1 and J is TRBJ2-2, with no clear D. The ends were cut back, 1 base at V and 0 bases at J, with 4 bases in the middle. Germline V gene sequence: CDR1 SGHRS, CDR2 YFSETQ. The CDR3 contains 14 residues. The CDR3 DNA reads TGCGCCAGCAGCTTGCTACCGAACACCGGGGAGCTGTTTTTT. Amino acids: CASSLLPNTGELFF. The variable domain in full, completed from reference TRBV5-1 and TRBJ2-2, reads KAGVTQTPRYLIKTRGQQVTLSCSPISGHRSVSWYQQTPGQGLQFLFEYFSETQRNKGNFPGRFSGRQFSNSRSEMNVSTLELGDSALYLCASSLLPNTGELFFGEGSRLTVL.

The gene calls are TRBV6-6 and TRBJ1-4, with a weak D call TRBD1 (5 bases). This CDR3 spans 15 amino acids. Germline CDR1 is MNHNY and CDR2 is SVGAGI (reference sequence). V gave up 6 bases and J gave up 8 bases, with 19 bases separating them. CDR3 coding DNA: TGTGCCAGCAGGCTCGCGCAGGGAGGTGGGGAAAAACTGTTTTTT. This encodes CASRLAQGGGEKLFF.

This sequence joins TRBV5-1 and TRBJ1-1, with D perhaps TRBD1 (6 bases). The V and J ends lost 1 base and 1 base respectively, with 17 bases between them. Germline-derived CDR1 and CDR2 are SGHRS and YFSETQ. The CDR3 covers 17 residues. The CDR3 nucleotides are TGCGCCAGCAGCTTGCGGGACATGGGATCGGGGAACACTGAAGCTTTCTTT. Translation: CASSLRDMGSGNTEAFF.

The gene calls are TRBV9 and TRBJ1-1; D may be TRBD1 (5 bases). Trimming pared 4 bases from V and 2 bases from J, leaving 15 bases between. Per germline, CDR1 SGDLS and CDR2 YYNGEE. This CDR3 has 15 residues. The CDR3 sequence: CASSRAARGNTEAFF. The CDR3 DNA sequence: TGTGCCAGCAGCAGAGCAGCAAGGGGTAACACTGAAGCTTTCTTT.

This clone was seen more than once but under ten times. This rearrangement joins TRBV5-6 to TRBJ1-1; the D gene is possibly TRBD1 (5 bases). V was shortened by 4 bases and J by 3 bases, with 7 bases between the two germline ends. The V gene's germline CDR1 is SGHDT and CDR2 YYEEEE. The CDR3 is made up of 12 amino acids. The CDR3 DNA follows: TGTGCCAGCAGCCGACAGTACACTGAAGCTTTCTTT. This translates into CASSRQYTEAFF.

The rearrangement joins TRBV5-1 to TRBJ1-1, with no clear D. V gave up 0 bases and J gave up 0 bases, with 3 bases separating them. There are 13 residues in the CDR3. Germline-derived CDR1 and CDR2 are SGHRS and YFSETQ. CDR3 sequence reads: CASSLDMNTEAFF. CDR3 bases: TGCGCCAGCAGCTTGGATATGAACACTGAAGCTTTCTTT. The variable domain in full, with the rest retrieved from reference TRBV5-1 and TRBJ1-1, is KAGVTQTPRYLIKTRGQQVTLSCSPISGHRSVSWYQQTPGQGLQFLFEYFSETQRNKGNFPGRFSGRQFSNSRSEMNVSTLELGDSALYLCASSLDMNTEAFFGQGTRLTVV.

This sequence joins TRBV19 and TRBJ1-5, with 7 bases fitting TRBD1. Trimming removed 5 bases from V and 7 bases from J; junction bases left unmatched: 8. The CDR3 length is 14 residues. Germline CDR1 is LNHDA and CDR2 is SQIVND (reference sequence). The DNA for the CDR3 is TGTGCCAGTAGTCTCAGACAGGGCCACCAGCCCCAGCATTTT. It encodes CASSLRQGHQPQHF.

The gene calls are TRBV5-1 and TRBJ1-5; 7 positions match TRBD1. CDR3 length: 14 residues. The V gene end was trimmed by 5 bases and the J gene end by 0 bases; junction bases not matched to a gene: 2. Germline CDR1 SGHRS, CDR2 YFSETQ. The CDR3 region has the DNA TGCGCCAGCAGTAGGGACAGTAGCAATCAGCCCCAGCATTTT. It codes for CASSRDSSNQPQHF. The variable domain in full, completed from reference TRBV5-1 and TRBJ1-5, reads KAGVTQTPRYLIKTRGQQVTLSCSPISGHRSVSWYQQTPGQGLQFLFEYFSETQRNKGNFPGRFSGRQFSNSRSEMNVSTLELGDSALYLCASSRDSSNQPQHFGDGTRLSIL.

The chain is built from TRBV4-1 and TRBJ1-1; tentative D call: TRBD1 (5 bases). Germline V gene lookup returns CDR1 MGHRA and CDR2 YSYEKL. V was trimmed by 1 base and J by 4 bases, leaving 13 bases between them. The CDR3 covers 15 residues. For the CDR3, the DNA is TGCGCCAGCAGCCAAGGGGCAGGGATGGGCACTGAAGCTTTCTTT. Translated, it gives CASSQGAGMGTEAFF.

The rearrangement joins TRBV5-4 to TRBJ2-3; D not resolved. V was cut by 0 bases and J by 0 bases, with 8 bases left in between. Germline V gene sequence: CDR1 SGHNT, CDR2 YYREEE (reference sequence). The CDR3 extends over 15 amino acids. The CDR3 here is CASSLEQLSTDTQYF. CDR3 DNA sequence: TGTGCCAGCAGCTTGGAACAGCTCAGCACAGATACGCAGTATTTT.

This rearrangement joins TRBV4-2 to TRBJ2-5, with 9 bases lining up with TRBD2. TRBJ2-7 matches the DNA end more closely, so the J call is doubtful. Germline CDR1 reads LGHNA; CDR2 reads YNFKEQ. This CDR3 spans 15 amino acids. CDR3 amino acids: CASSQVGSGSSEQYF. The CDR3 nucleotides read TGTGCCAGCAGCCAAGTGGGTAGCGGGAGTTCCGAGCAGTACTTC.

This chain connects TRBV6-1 to TRBJ2-7, with TRBD2 matching 8 bases. V gave up 4 bases and J gave up 2 bases; unmatched junction bases: 1. Germline V gives CDR1 MNHNS, CDR2 SASEGT. The length of the CDR3 is 13 residues. The CDR3 here is CASSVLAAYEQYF. The CDR3, as DNA: TGTGCCAGCAGTGTACTAGCGGCCTACGAGCAGTACTTC.

This clone was seen only a few times. CDR3 protein: CASSHRDNEQFF. In DNA, the CDR3 is TGTGCCAGCAGCCACCGGGACAATGAGCAGTTCTTC. This chain links TRBV11-3 with TRBJ2-1; unclear D gene. V was clipped by 5 bases and J by 5 bases, with 7 bases between them. Germline V CDR1 and CDR2: SGHNT, YENEEA. This CDR3 is 12 amino acids long.

V gene TRBV30 combines with J gene TRBJ2-1, with D tentatively TRBD2 (6 bases). CDR3 length equals 16 residues. V was clipped by 3 bases and J by 0 bases, with 15 bases between them. The germline gives CDR1 GTSNPN, CDR2 SVGIG (reference sequence). The CDR3 spells CAWRGRDSSSYNEQFF. The CDR3 bases are TGTGCCTGGAGGGGCCGGGACTCCAGCTCCTACAATGAGCAGTTCTTC.

The rearrangement joins TRBV7-9 to TRBJ2-7, with 8 positions matching TRBD2. The CDR3 is made up of 16 amino acids. Trimming at V came to 5 bases and at J to 0 bases, leaving 9 bases not matched to a gene. Germline V gene data show CDR1 as SEHNR and CDR2 as FQNEAQ (reference sequence). The CDR3, as DNA: TGTGCCAGCAGCGCGAGCCCGGGACTAGACTCCTACGAGCAGTACTTC. It specifies CASSASPGLDSYEQYF.

The V call is TRBV6-1, the J call TRBJ1-2; 8 bases agree with TRBD1. Trimming took 2 bases from V and 3 from J; bases not matched to a gene: 5. CDR3 length: 15 amino acids. Germline V CDR1 and CDR2: MNHNS, SASEGT. The DNA of the CDR3 is TGTGCCAGCAGTGAATGGGCAGGGGGCGACTATGGCTACACCTTC. Translating it yields CASSEWAGGDYGYTF.